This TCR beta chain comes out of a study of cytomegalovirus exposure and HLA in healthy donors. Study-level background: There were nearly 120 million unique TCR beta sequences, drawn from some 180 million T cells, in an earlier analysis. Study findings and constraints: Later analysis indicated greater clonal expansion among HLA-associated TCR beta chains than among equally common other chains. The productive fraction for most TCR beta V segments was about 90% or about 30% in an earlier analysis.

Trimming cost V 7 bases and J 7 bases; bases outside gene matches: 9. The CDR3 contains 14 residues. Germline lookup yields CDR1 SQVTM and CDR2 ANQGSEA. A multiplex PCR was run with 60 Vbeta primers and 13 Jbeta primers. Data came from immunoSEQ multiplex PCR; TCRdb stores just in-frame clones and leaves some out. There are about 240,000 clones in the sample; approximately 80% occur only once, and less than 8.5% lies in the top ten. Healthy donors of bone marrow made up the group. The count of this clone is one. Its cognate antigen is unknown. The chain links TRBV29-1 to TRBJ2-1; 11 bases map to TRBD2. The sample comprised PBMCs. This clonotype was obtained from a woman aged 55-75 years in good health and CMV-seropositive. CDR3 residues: CSAMGLAALNEQFF. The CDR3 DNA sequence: TGCAGCGCCATGGGACTAGCGGCCCTAAATGAGCAGTTCTTC.